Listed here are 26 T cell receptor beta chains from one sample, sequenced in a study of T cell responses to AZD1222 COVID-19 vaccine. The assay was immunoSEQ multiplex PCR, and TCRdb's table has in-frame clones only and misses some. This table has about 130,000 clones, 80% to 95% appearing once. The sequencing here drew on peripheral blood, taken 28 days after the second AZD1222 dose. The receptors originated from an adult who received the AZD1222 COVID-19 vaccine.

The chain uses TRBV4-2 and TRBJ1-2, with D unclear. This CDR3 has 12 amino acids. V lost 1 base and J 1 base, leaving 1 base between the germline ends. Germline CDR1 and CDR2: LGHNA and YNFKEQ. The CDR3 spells CASSQGNYGYTF. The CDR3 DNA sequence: TGTGCCAGCAGCCAAGGTAACTATGGCTACACCTTC.

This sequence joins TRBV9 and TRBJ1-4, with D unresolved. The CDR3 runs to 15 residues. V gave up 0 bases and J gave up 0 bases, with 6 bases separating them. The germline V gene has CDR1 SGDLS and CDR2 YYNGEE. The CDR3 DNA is TGTGCCAGCAGCGTAGGACCCTCAACTAATGAAAAACTGTTTTTT. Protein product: CASSVGPSTNEKLFF. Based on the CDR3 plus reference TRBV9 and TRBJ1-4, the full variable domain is DSGVTQTPKHLITATGQRVTLRCSPRSGDLSVYWYQQSLDQGLQFLIQYYNGEERAKGNILERFSAQQFPDLHSELNLSSLELGDSALYFCASSVGPSTNEKLFFGSGTQLSVL.

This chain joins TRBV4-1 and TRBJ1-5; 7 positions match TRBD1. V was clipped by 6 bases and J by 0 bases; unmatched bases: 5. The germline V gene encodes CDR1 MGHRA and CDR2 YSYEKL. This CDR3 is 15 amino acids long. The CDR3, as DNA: TGCGCCAGCAGGTCAGACAGGGATAGCAATCAGCCCCAGCATTTT. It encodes CASRSDRDSNQPQHF.

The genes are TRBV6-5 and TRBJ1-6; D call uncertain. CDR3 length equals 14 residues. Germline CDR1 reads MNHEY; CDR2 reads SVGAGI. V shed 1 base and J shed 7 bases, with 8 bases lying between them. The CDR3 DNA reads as TGTGCCAGCAGTTACTACGTCGGGAATTCACCCCTCCACTTT. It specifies CASSYYVGNSPLHF.

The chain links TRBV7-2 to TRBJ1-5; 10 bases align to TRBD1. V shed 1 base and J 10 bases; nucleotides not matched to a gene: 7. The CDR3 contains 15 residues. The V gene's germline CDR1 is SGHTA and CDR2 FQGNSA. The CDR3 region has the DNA TGTGCCAGCAGCTTAGTGGGGACAGGGGCTGGCCCCCAGCATTTT. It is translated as CASSLVGTGAGPQHF. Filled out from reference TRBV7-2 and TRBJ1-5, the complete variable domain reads GAGVSQSPSNKVTEKGKDVELRCDPISGHTALYWYRQSLGQGLEFLIYFQGNSAPDKSGLPSDRFSAERTGGSVSTLTIQRTQQEDSAVYLCASSLVGTGAGPQHFGDGTRLSIL.

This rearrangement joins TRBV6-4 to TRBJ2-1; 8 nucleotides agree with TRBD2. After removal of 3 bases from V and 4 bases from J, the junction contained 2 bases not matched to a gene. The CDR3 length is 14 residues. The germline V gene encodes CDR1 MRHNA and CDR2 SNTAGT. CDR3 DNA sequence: TGTGCCAGCAGTGAAGGCGGGGGGTACAATGAGCAGTTCTTC. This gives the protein CASSEGGGYNEQFF.

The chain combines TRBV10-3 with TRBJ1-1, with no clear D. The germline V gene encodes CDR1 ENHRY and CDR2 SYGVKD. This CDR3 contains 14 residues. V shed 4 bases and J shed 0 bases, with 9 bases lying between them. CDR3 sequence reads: CAISGGSMNTEAFF. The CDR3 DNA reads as TGTGCCATCAGTGGAGGGTCCATGAACACTGAAGCTTTCTTT.

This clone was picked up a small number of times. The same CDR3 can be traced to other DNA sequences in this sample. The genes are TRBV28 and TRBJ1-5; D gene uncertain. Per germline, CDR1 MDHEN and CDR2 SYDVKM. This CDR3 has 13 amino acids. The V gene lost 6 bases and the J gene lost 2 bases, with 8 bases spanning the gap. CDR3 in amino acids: CASSIEGNQPQHF. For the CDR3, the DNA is TGTGCCAGCAGCATAGAGGGCAATCAGCCCCAGCATTTT.

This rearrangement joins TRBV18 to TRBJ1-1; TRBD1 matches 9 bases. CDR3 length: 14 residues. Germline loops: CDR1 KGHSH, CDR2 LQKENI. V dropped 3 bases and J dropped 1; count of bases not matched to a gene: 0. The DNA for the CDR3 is TGTGCCAGCTCACCGACAGGGGGGAACACTGAAGCTTTCTTT. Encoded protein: CASSPTGGNTEAFF.

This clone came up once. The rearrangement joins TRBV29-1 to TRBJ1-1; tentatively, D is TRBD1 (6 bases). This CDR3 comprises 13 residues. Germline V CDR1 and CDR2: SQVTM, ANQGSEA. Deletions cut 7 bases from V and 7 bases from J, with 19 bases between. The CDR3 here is CSADQGLEGEAFF. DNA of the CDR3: TGCAGCGCCGACCAGGGGCTGGAGGGTGAAGCTTTCTTT.

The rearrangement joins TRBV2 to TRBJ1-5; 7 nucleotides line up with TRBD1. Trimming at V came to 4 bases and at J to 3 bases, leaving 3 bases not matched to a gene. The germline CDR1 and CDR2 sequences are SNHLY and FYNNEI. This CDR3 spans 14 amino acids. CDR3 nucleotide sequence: TGTGCCAGCAGTGGGGACAGCTTCAATCAGCCCCAGCATTTT. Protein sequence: CASSGDSFNQPQHF.

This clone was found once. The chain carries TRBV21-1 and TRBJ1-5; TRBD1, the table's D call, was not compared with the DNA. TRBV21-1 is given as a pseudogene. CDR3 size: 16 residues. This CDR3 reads CASSTIGQGFNQPQHF. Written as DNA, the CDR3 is TGTGCCAGCAGCACCATCGGACAGGGCTTCAATCAGCCCCAGCATTTT.

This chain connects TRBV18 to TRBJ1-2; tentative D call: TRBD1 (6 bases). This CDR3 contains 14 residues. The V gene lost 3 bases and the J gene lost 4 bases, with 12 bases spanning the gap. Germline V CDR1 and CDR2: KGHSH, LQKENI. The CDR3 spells CASSPSGELYGYTF. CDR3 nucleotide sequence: TGTGCCAGCTCACCCTCAGGGGAGCTCTATGGCTACACCTTC.

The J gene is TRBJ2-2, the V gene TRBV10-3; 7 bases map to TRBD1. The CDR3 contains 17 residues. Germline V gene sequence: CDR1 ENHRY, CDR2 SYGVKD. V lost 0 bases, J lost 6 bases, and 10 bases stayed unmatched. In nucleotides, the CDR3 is TGTGCCATCAGTGAGTCTGTGGCTCAGGGGGTACCCGGGGAGCTGTTTTTT. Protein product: CAISESVAQGVPGELFF.

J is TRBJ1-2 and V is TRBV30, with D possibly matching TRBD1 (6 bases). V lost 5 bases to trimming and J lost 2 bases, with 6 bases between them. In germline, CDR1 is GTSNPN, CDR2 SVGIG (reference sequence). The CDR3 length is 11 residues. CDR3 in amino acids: CAWDRNYGYTF. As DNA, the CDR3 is TGTGCCTGGGACAGGAACTATGGCTACACCTTC.

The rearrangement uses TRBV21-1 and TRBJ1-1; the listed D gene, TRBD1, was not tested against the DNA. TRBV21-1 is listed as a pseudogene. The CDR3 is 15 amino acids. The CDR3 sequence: CASRVPGQGRTEAFF. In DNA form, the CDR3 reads TGTGCCAGCAGGGTACCGGGACAGGGGCGTACTGAAGCTTTCTTT.

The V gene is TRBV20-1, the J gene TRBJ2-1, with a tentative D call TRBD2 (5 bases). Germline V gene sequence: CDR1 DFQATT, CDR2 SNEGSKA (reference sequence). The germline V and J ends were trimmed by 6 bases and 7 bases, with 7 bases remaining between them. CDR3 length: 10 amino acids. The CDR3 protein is CSARRNEQFF. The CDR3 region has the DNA TGCAGTGCCCGGAGGAATGAGCAGTTCTTC.

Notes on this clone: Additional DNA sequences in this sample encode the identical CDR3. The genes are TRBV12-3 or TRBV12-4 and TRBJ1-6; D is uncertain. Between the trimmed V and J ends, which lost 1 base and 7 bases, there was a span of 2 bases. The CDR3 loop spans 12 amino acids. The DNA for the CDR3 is TGTGCCAGCAGTTTAGGGAATTCACCCCTCCACTTT. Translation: CASSLGNSPLHF.

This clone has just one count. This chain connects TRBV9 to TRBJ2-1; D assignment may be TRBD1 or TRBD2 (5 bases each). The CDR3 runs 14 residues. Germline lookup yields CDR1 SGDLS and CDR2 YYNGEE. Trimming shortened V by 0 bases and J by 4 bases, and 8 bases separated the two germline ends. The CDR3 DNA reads TGTGCCAGCAGCGTAGGGGACGCATACAATGAGCAGTTCTTC. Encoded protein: CASSVGDAYNEQFF.

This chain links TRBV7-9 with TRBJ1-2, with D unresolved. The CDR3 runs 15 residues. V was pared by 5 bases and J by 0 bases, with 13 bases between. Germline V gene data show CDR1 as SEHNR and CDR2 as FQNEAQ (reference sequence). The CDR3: CASSPWTETNYGYTF. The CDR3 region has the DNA TGTGCCAGCAGCCCCTGGACCGAGACTAACTATGGCTACACCTTC.

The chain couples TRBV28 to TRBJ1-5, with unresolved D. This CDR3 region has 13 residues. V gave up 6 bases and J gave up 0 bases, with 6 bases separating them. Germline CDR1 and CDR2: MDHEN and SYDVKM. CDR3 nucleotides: TGTGCCAGCAGGGTGGGTAGCAATCAGCCCCAGCATTTT. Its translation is CASRVGSNQPQHF.

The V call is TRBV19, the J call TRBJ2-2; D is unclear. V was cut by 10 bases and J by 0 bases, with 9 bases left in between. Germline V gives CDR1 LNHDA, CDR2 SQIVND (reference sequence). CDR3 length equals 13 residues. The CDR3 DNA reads TGTGCCACCGCGGACGCGAACACCGGGGAGCTGTTTTTT. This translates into CATADANTGELFF.

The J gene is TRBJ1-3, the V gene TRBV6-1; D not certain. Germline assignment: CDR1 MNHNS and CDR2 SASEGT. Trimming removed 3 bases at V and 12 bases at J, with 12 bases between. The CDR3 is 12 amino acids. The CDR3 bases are TGTGCCAGCAGTGACAGCCCCAGGAACATATATTTT. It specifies CASSDSPRNIYF.

The CDR3 DNA reads as TGTGCCAGCAGCTCGCAACAGGTTCTCACTGAAGCTTTCTTT. It codes for CASSSQQVLTEAFF. The chain is built from TRBV11-2 and TRBJ1-1; D is perhaps TRBD1 (5 bases). CDR1 and CDR2 (germline): SGHAT, FQNNGV. This CDR3 contains 14 residues. V was trimmed by 4 bases and J by 4 bases, leaving 13 bases between them.

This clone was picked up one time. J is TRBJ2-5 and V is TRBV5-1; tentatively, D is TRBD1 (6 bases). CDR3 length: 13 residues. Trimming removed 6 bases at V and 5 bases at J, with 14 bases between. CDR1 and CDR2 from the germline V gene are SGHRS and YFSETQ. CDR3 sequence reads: CASIEGVGETQYF. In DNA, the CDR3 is TGCGCCAGCATAGAGGGGGTGGGCGAGACCCAGTACTTC.

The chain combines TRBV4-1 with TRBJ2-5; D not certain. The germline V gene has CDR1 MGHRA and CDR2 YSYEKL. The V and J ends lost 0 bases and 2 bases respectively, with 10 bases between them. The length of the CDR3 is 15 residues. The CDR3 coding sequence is TGCGCCAGCAGCCAAGATCTCGGAAATCAAGAGACCCAGTACTTC. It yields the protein CASSQDLGNQETQYF.